The entry below gives a single TCR beta chain sequence along with its context. The target of this receptor is not known. No base quality information exists; no much larger clone differs at one position. The germline V gene (reference sequence) yields SGHNT for CDR1 and YYREEE for CDR2. The germline V end is reduced by 1 base and the J end by 3 bases; junction bases left unmatched: 6. Its CDR3 holds 16 amino acids, cysteine through phenylalanine. Only CDR3 DNA remains: 48 bases, in frame from the first base. This specimen comes from a study of blood T cell repertoires in COVID-19 (dated by TCRdb to about 2020). Study-wide context: Samples from collaborators originated in the United States, Italy and Spain and spanned both the acute and convalescent phases of COVID-19. The prospective study material was composed of cDNA or gDNA derived from T cells, B-cell-depleted T cells, or PBMCs. Subjects who had been exposed to COVID-19, were actively infected with it, or had recovered from it provided the deeply sampled blood TCRbeta repertoires that made up the dataset. The repertoires were released in a freely available public database meant as a resource for research on the immune response to SARS-CoV-2. Samples were obtained from the ongoing ImmuneRACE study (first 160 participants) and from 950 to 1,500 subjects provided by 6 global collaborators. A de-identified subject ID, COVID-19 status, age in years and sex were almost always included in the sample metadata. Where HLA class I and class II types were available, the types were taken from metadata supplied by the sample provider, not from assay-based typing.

Summary of the overall study and its limitations: The quantity of clinical and demographic metadata differed by source and by participant and was supplied without curation.

Each collaborating institution followed its own protocols to collect whole blood in K2EDTA tubes. For TCRbeta analysis, collaborators shipped samples as frozen whole blood, isolated PBMCs, or DNA extracted from either of those sample types. The immunoSEQ Assay, a bias-controlled multiplex PCR, was used to amplify TCRbeta CDR3 regions from genomic DNA. In the original analysis: Within the assay, amplification of reference gene primers was used to estimate how many nucleated cells each sample contained. Sequence reads were collapsed and filtered to measure the absolute abundance of every unique TCRbeta CDR3 rearrangement. Productive Simpson clonality was computed per sample as the square root of Simpson's diversity index over productive rearrangements. Imported from immuneACCESS, the table was reduced by TCRdb to in-frame sequences with V and J called. These copies leave out some clones; in studies compared against another copy, an unresolved V gene accounts for under half, and the cause of the remainder is not known. For V, J and clone size, that table is used; D and trimming come from the DNA. Present in this sample are 50,000 or so clones, around nine tenths of which were seen just once. The ten largest clones represent roughly an eighth of the sample.

The origin of this receptor is a human donor with active COVID-19. The donor label of this sample is uncertain. The chain uses TRBV5-4 and TRBJ2-3; the central 9 bases match TRBD2. The sequencing sample was made of peripheral blood. Here is the DNA: TGTGCCAGCAGCTTGTGGGCGGGGGGGCCGACAGATACGCAGTATTTT. This yields the protein CASSLWAGGPTDTQYF.